Here is one T cell receptor (beta chain) with its context. Vbeta (60) and Jbeta (13) primers were used in the PCR. TCRdb's table, derived via immunoSEQ multiplex PCR, lists solely in-frame clones and lacks some. This sample yields more than 90,000 clones, of which approximately 72% are seen a single time; about 1.9% belongs to the top ten. The data derive from a study of cytomegalovirus exposure and HLA in healthy donors. Germline assignment: CDR1 SGHDT and CDR2 YYEEEE. V was pared by 3 bases and J by 5 bases, with 7 bases of the junction left unmatched. The CDR3 length is 15 residues. This TCR was sampled from a woman in her forties in good health and CMV-seronegative. The sequenced material came from PBMCs. The rearrangement uses TRBV5-6 and TRBJ1-5, with 8 bases lining up with TRBD1. The CDR3 loop reads CASSSRTGGYQPQHF. As DNA, the CDR3 is TGTGCCAGCAGCTCACGAACAGGGGGGTATCAGCCCCAGCATTTT.